This record concerns one T cell receptor (beta chain) sequence. This specimen comes from a study of control samples from healthy donors and cancer patients. Germline CDR1 is DFQATT and CDR2 is SNEGSKA (reference sequence). This CDR3 is 12 amino acids long. V was pared by 3 bases and J by 6 bases, with 11 bases between. Sequencing was performed with immunoSEQ multiplex PCR; in TCRdb, only in-frame clones are kept and a portion is missing. The profile shows around 97,000 clones, 80% to 90% of them singletons. V gene TRBV20-1 combines with J gene TRBJ1-2; a weak D match, TRBD1 (6 bases). Input material: PBMCs. The TCR was taken from a man aged 55 to 69 with lung cancer. For the CDR3, the DNA is TGCAGTGCTAGTGCGCAGGGGAATGGCTACACCTTC. Translated, it gives CSASAQGNGYTF.